One sample yielded the 29 T cell receptor beta chains listed below, sequenced in a study of CD8 T cells in ankylosing spondylitis. TCRdb passed the 5' RACE reads through MiXCR, listing each CDR3 protein once. The sample consists of under 300,000 distinct CDR3 sequences, around 10% of them appearing once. The material sequenced was blood, either unsorted or a sorted T cell fraction (not recorded which). Receptors originate from a male donor with ankylosing spondylitis or in good health (not recorded which).

In this sample, this clonotype turned up many times. The rearrangement joins TRBV7-8 to TRBJ2-1; D tentatively reads TRBD1 or TRBD2 (5 bases each). This CDR3 has 20 amino acids. Trimming cost V 2 bases and J 3 bases, with 26 bases left between them. CDR1 and CDR2 from the germline V gene are SGHVS and FQNEAQ. In DNA form, the CDR3 reads TGTGCCAGCAGCTTACCCACAACCTCGGGACCCCTGTTCGGCTACAATGAGCAGTTCTTC. Translation gives CASSLPTTSGPLFGYNEQFF.

This clonotype was detected only a few times. The chain joins TRBV20-1 to TRBJ2-3, with TRBD2 as a possible D gene (5 bases). The germline V gene encodes CDR1 DFQATT and CDR2 SNEGSKA (reference sequence). The CDR3 length is 18 residues. Trimming pared 3 bases from V and 2 bases from J, leaving 24 bases between. CDR3 coding DNA: TGCAGTGCTAGTCCCCCCGGAGCGCGGGTCGTCTTCACAGATACGCAGTATTTT. Its protein is CSASPPGARVVFTDTQYF.

This clonotype was seen repeatedly, ten times or more. The chain couples TRBV5-5 to TRBJ2-6, with D uncertain. The germline V and J ends were trimmed by 0 bases and 1 base, with 8 bases remaining between them. The germline V gene encodes CDR1 SGHKS and CDR2 YYEKEE (reference sequence). This CDR3 has 16 residues. CDR3 bases: TGTGCCAGCAGCTTGGGGTCGCTATCTGGGGCCAACGTCCTGACTTTC. This codes for CASSLGSLSGANVLTF.

This clonotype occurred many times. The V and J genes are TRBV5-1 and TRBJ1-2, with 7 bases aligning to TRBD1. CDR1 SGHRS and CDR2 YFSETQ come from the germline V gene. V lost 4 bases to trimming and J lost 0 bases; unmatched junction nucleotides: 6. The CDR3 loop spans 15 amino acids. The CDR3 protein is CASSPGGQPNYGYTF. The CDR3, as DNA: TGCGCCAGCAGCCCGGGGGGACAGCCTAACTATGGCTACACCTTC.

This clonotype was counted many times. This rearrangement joins TRBV5-1 to TRBJ2-3; D uncertain. V was clipped by 3 bases and J by 5 bases, with 7 bases between them. Germline assignment: CDR1 SGHRS and CDR2 YFSETQ. The CDR3 has 12 residues. The CDR3 region is CASSYGRDTQYF. The CDR3 DNA is TGCGCCAGCAGCTACGGTAGAGATACGCAGTATTTT.

This clonotype has at least ten counts. The rearrangement links TRBV27 to TRBJ2-7, with D possibly called TRBD1 or TRBD2 (5 bases each). Germline V CDR1 and CDR2: MNHEY, SMNVEV (reference sequence). V gave up 5 bases and J gave up 4 bases, with 15 bases separating them. CDR3 length: 14 amino acids. The CDR3, as DNA: TGTGCCAGCAGTGCCCAGAGGGGTTTTTACGAGCAGTACTTC. It is translated as CASSAQRGFYEQYF.

This clonotype appeared many times. V and J are TRBV5-1 and TRBJ2-6, with D maybe TRBD1 (5 bases). This CDR3 comprises 15 residues. The ends were cut back, 4 bases at V and 0 bases at J, with 8 bases in the middle. Germline V CDR1 and CDR2: SGHRS, YFSETQ. This chain's CDR3 is CASSPGRSGANVLTF. The CDR3 DNA reads as TGCGCCAGCAGCCCAGGGCGCTCTGGGGCCAACGTCCTGACTTTC. The variable domain in full, with the rest retrieved from reference TRBV5-1 and TRBJ2-6, is KAGVTQTPRYLIKTRGQQVTLSCSPISGHRSVSWYQQTPGQGLQFLFEYFSETQRNKGNFPGRFSGRQFSNSRSEMNVSTLELGDSALYLCASSPGRSGANVLTFGAGSRLTVL.

The V call is TRBV7-9, the J call TRBJ2-1, with 8 nucleotides matching TRBD1. The CDR3 has 15 amino acids. The ends lost 5 bases at V and 6 bases at J; junction bases unmatched: 9. Germline V CDR1 and CDR2: SEHNR, FQNEAQ (reference sequence). CDR3 nucleotides: TGTGCCAGCAGCCCACCCGGACAGGGAGGCAATGAGCAGTTCTTC. Translation gives CASSPPGQGGNEQFF. The variable domain in full, with the rest retrieved from reference TRBV7-9 and TRBJ2-1, is DTGVSQNPRHKITKRGQNVTFRCDPISEHNRLYWYRQTLGQGPEFLTYFQNEAQLEKSRLLSDRFSAERPKGSFSTLEIQRTEQGDSAMYLCASSPPGQGGNEQFFGPGTRLTVL.

This chain joins TRBV7-9 and TRBJ1-2; D remains ambiguous. The CDR3 is made up of 13 amino acids. CDR1 SEHNR and CDR2 FQNEAQ come from the germline V gene (reference sequence). Trimming removed 4 bases from V and 3 bases from J, with 9 bases in between. This CDR3 reads CASSSSSDYGYTF. The CDR3 coding sequence is TGTGCCAGCAGCTCTTCGTCAGACTATGGCTACACCTTC.

This clonotype was counted ten times or more. The V gene is TRBV21-1, the J gene TRBJ2-7; TRBD1, the table's D call, was not compared with the DNA. TRBV21-1 is flagged as a pseudogene. The CDR3 consists of 12 residues. The CDR3 is CASGPSGYEQYF. CDR3 nucleotides: TGTGCCAGCGGTCCGTCAGGGTACGAGCAGTACTTC.

This clonotype was found many times. This rearrangement joins TRBV5-1 to TRBJ2-5; 10 positions match TRBD2. The CDR3 spans 15 residues. Germline V gene sequence: CDR1 SGHRS, CDR2 YFSETQ. V lost 0 bases and J lost 2; bases outside the gene matches: 1. The CDR3, as DNA: TGCGCCAGCAGCTTGGTAGCGGGAGGACAAGAGACCCAGTACTTC. Protein sequence: CASSLVAGGQETQYF.

This clonotype was observed a few times. The rearrangement uses TRBV7-2 and TRBJ2-5; 8 bases match TRBD2. V lost 2 bases, J lost 1 base, and 6 bases stayed unmatched. This CDR3 is built from 16 residues. CDR1 SGHTA and CDR2 FQGNSA come from the germline V gene. CDR3 in amino acids: CASSLWSSGGQETQYF. The CDR3, as DNA: TGTGCCAGCAGCTTATGGTCCAGCGGGGGCCAAGAGACCCAGTACTTC.

This clonotype was observed many times. This rearrangement joins TRBV18 to TRBJ2-1; D remains unclear. Between the trimmed V and J ends, which lost 1 base and 7 bases, there was a span of 2 bases. The CDR3 has 11 amino acids. Germline assignment: CDR1 KGHSH and CDR2 LQKENI. The CDR3 loop reads CASSPLNEQFF. In DNA, the CDR3 is TGTGCCAGCTCACCACTAAATGAGCAGTTCTTC.

Only a few counts were recorded for this clonotype. The chain joins TRBV7-2 to TRBJ2-7, with a tentative D call TRBD2 (6 bases). Germline lookup yields CDR1 SGHTA and CDR2 FQGNSA. This CDR3 is 14 amino acids long. Deletions cut 4 bases from V and 6 bases from J, with 16 bases between. The CDR3 loop reads CASSSREIGLEQYF. The DNA of the CDR3 is TGTGCCAGCAGCTCTCGGGAGATCGGTCTCGAGCAGTACTTC.

The chain combines TRBV7-2 with TRBJ2-4; D is perhaps TRBD1 (5 bases). Germline CDR1 is SGHTA and CDR2 is FQGNSA. V lost 1 base and J lost 9, with 16 bases in between. The CDR3 covers 15 residues. CDR3 nucleotide sequence: TGTGCCAGCAGCTTAGAGGGTTGGCAGGGAAGCATTCAGTACTTC. Encoded protein: CASSLEGWQGSIQYF.

Many counts were recorded for this clonotype. The rearrangement joins TRBV3-1 to TRBJ2-1; 8 bases agree with TRBD2. V shed 1 base, J shed 10 bases, and the junction held 12 bases outside the gene matches. Germline loops: CDR1 LGHDT, CDR2 YNNKEL (reference sequence). The CDR3 runs to 16 residues. In DNA, the CDR3 is TGTGCCAGCAGCCAAGTCATTGCTAGCGGGCCAAACGAGCAGTTCTTC. This sequence encodes CASSQVIASGPNEQFF.

The chain is built from TRBV6-8 and TRBJ1-5, with TRBD1 as a possible D gene (5 bases). The V end was cut by 6 bases, the J end by 8 bases, with 20 bases between. CDR1 MNHGY and CDR2 SAAAGT come from the germline V gene. The CDR3 covers 15 residues. The CDR3 DNA reads TGTGCCAGCAGACCCCCCCACAGGCAGAAGGAGCCCCAGCATTTT. Encoded protein: CASRPPHRQKEPQHF.

The chain has TRBV2 and TRBJ1-6; TRBD1 matches at 7 bases. Germline CDR1 reads SNHLY; CDR2 reads FYNNEI. This CDR3 region has 17 residues. V was clipped by 0 bases and J by 9 bases; unmatched bases: 11. CDR3 nucleotide sequence: TGTGCCAGCAGTGAAGCAGGAGGAAGGGGGCCCCTTTCACCCCTCCACTTT. Protein product: CASSEAGGRGPLSPLHF.

V gene TRBV24-1 combines with J gene TRBJ2-3; 10 positions match TRBD1. CDR1 and CDR2 from the germline V gene are KGHDR and SFDVKD. This CDR3 is built from 16 residues. J gave up 2 bases and V 3 bases, and 4 bases lay outside the gene matches. CDR3 sequence reads: CATSDPTGGYTDTQYF. The CDR3 DNA reads TGTGCCACCAGTGATCCGACAGGGGGCTACACAGATACGCAGTATTTT.

This clonotype was recorded at least ten times. The chain links TRBV9 to TRBJ2-1, with D tentatively TRBD1 (5 bases). The CDR3 spans 15 residues. The V end was cut by 0 bases, the J end by 1 base, with 8 bases between. Germline lookup yields CDR1 SGDLS and CDR2 YYNGEE. DNA for the CDR3: TGTGCCAGCAGCGTAGAGCAGGGATCCTACAATGAGCAGTTCTTC. It codes for CASSVEQGSYNEQFF. The variable domain in full, with the rest retrieved from reference TRBV9 and TRBJ2-1, is DSGVTQTPKHLITATGQRVTLRCSPRSGDLSVYWYQQSLDQGLQFLIQYYNGEERAKGNILERFSAQQFPDLHSELNLSSLELGDSALYFCASSVEQGSYNEQFFGPGTRLTVL.

This clonotype has a count of ten or more. The genes are TRBV29-1 and TRBJ2-5; D not resolved. Germline V gene lookup returns CDR1 SQVTM and CDR2 ANQGSEA. V was shortened by 3 bases and J by 7 bases, with 12 bases between the two germline ends. This CDR3 is built from 12 residues. CDR3: CSVEPAVGTQYF. The CDR3 nucleotides are TGCAGCGTTGAGCCCGCTGTAGGGACCCAGTACTTC.

This clonotype was seen ten or more times. This chain uses TRBV20-1 with TRBJ2-1, with 7 positions matching TRBD2. V was pared by 0 bases and J by 2 bases, with 4 bases of the junction left unmatched. Per the germline V gene, CDR1 is DFQATT and CDR2 is SNEGSKA (reference sequence). The CDR3 spans 15 residues. The CDR3 here is CSARDASGAYNEQFF. The DNA of the CDR3 is TGCAGTGCTAGAGACGCTAGCGGTGCCTACAATGAGCAGTTCTTC.

This clonotype occurred many times. This chain's CDR3 is CASSPGTYEQYF. Written as DNA, the CDR3 is TGCGCCAGCAGCCCGGGGACCTACGAGCAGTACTTC. This rearrangement joins TRBV5-1 to TRBJ2-7; tentative D call: TRBD2 (5 bases). Trimming removed 4 bases from V and 2 bases from J, with 7 bases in between. Germline V gene lookup returns CDR1 SGHRS and CDR2 YFSETQ. The CDR3 loop spans 12 amino acids.

This clonotype was recorded many times. This chain uses TRBV20-1 with TRBJ2-1, with a weak D call TRBD2 (6 bases). With 0 bases removed from V and 9 bases from J, the gap between germline ends came to 15 bases. This CDR3 is built from 14 residues. Germline CDR1 and CDR2: DFQATT and SNEGSKA (reference sequence). The CDR3 region is CSARDTKEGIEQFF. The CDR3 coding sequence is TGCAGTGCTAGAGATACCAAGGAGGGGATTGAGCAGTTCTTC.

This clonotype was detected a few times. The chain combines TRBV2 with TRBJ2-3, with D unresolved. CDR1 and CDR2 (germline): SNHLY, FYNNEI. The V and J ends lost 8 bases and 1 base respectively, with 16 bases between them. This CDR3 spans 15 amino acids. For the CDR3, the DNA is TGTGCCAGCCCTCGGACCGACCGACGCACAGATACGCAGTATTTT. Protein sequence: CASPRTDRRTDTQYF.

A few counts support this clonotype. This chain connects TRBV5-1 to TRBJ1-3, with 7 positions matching TRBD1. The germline CDR1 and CDR2 sequences are SGHRS and YFSETQ. The CDR3 sequence is 16 residues long. The J segment lost 0 bases and the V segment lost 4 bases, leaving 7 bases of the junction unmatched. CDR3 DNA: TGCGCCAGCAGCCAAGAGGGACAGAGCTCTGGAAACACCATATATTTT. It specifies CASSQEGQSSGNTIYF.

CDR3 region: CASSLAPSGGALNEQFF. The CDR3 region has the DNA TGCGCCAGCAGCTTGGCACCTAGCGGGGGGGCCTTGAATGAGCAGTTCTTC. The chain recombines TRBV5-1 with TRBJ2-1, with TRBD2 matching 12 bases. CDR1 and CDR2 from the germline V gene are SGHRS and YFSETQ. J gave up 7 bases and V 0 bases, and 8 bases lay outside the gene matches. The CDR3 contains 17 residues.

CDR3 sequence: CASSQEQGAYGYTF. The CDR3 nucleotides read TGCGCCAGCAGCCAAGAGCAGGGGGCATATGGCTACACCTTC. The chain is built from TRBV4-1 and TRBJ1-2, with 8 positions matching TRBD1. Germline V lookup: CDR1 MGHRA, CDR2 YSYEKL. The junction had 2 bases not matched to a gene; V was cut back by 0 bases and J by 5 bases. This CDR3 is 14 amino acids long.

Many counts were recorded for this clonotype. The chain carries TRBV9 and TRBJ2-3; D is perhaps TRBD2 (6 bases). CDR3 length: 14 residues. The germline V gene has CDR1 SGDLS and CDR2 YYNGEE. V was cut by 5 bases and J by 7 bases, with 17 bases left in between. The CDR3 loop is CASSTTFGRNTQYF. DNA for the CDR3: TGTGCCAGCAGTACAACCTTTGGGAGGAATACGCAGTATTTT.